These T cell receptor beta chains were read from a single sample in a study of cytomegalovirus exposure and HLA in healthy donors. Method: immunoSEQ multiplex PCR; TCRdb's copy keeps in-frame clones and lacks some. The sample totals around 160,000 clones; its top ten clones hold about 1.7%. The sample consisted of PBMCs. These receptors originate from a woman in her fifties or sixties in good health and CMV-seronegative. Both conserved end residues are part of each CDR3. The order of the fields is V gene, J gene, CDR3 length, D gene, CDR3 protein, CDR3 DNA. D genes are given only for firm matches.

v_call: TRBV12-5
j_call: TRBJ2-2
cdr3_length: 15
d_call: -
cdr3_aa: CASGLVRGTPGELFF
cdr3_nt: TGTGCTAGTGGTTTGGTACGCGGGACTCCCGGGGAGCTGTTTTTT

v_call: TRBV4-2
j_call: TRBJ1-2
cdr3_length: 16
d_call: -
cdr3_aa: CASSQVLGGRVSGYTF
cdr3_nt: TGTGCCAGCAGCCAAGTCCTCGGGGGGCGAGTCTCCGGCTACACCTTC

v_call: TRBV13
j_call: TRBJ1-2
cdr3_length: 14
d_call: TRBD1
cdr3_aa: CASSLGTGDYGYTF
cdr3_nt: TGTGCCAGCAGCTTAGGCACAGGGGACTATGGCTACACCTTC

v_call: TRBV5-4
j_call: TRBJ1-5
cdr3_length: 15
d_call: -
cdr3_aa: CATHTGGGSNQPQHF
cdr3_nt: TGTGCCACCCATACGGGGGGCGGGAGCAATCAGCCCCAGCATTTT

v_call: TRBV5-6
j_call: TRBJ1-6
cdr3_length: 18
d_call: TRBD1
cdr3_aa: CASSLAGQGIPYNSPLHF
cdr3_nt: TGTGCCAGCAGCTTGGCCGGACAGGGGATCCCCTATAATTCACCCCTCCACTTT

v_call: TRBV19
j_call: TRBJ1-4
cdr3_length: 16
d_call: -
cdr3_aa: CASSTPGGSTNEKLFF
cdr3_nt: TGTGCCAGTAGCACCCCGGGGGGTTCAACTAATGAAAAACTGTTTTTT

v_call: TRBV11-3
j_call: TRBJ1-1
cdr3_length: 14
d_call: -
cdr3_aa: CASSPDKLNTEAFF
cdr3_nt: TGTGCCAGCAGCCCCGACAAGTTGAACACTGAAGCTTTCTTT

v_call: TRBV19
j_call: TRBJ1-5
cdr3_length: 15
d_call: -
cdr3_aa: CASLEVGQGNQPQHF
cdr3_nt: TGTGCCAGTTTGGAGGTTGGTCAGGGGAATCAGCCCCAGCATTTT

v_call: TRBV5-1
j_call: TRBJ2-7
cdr3_length: 15
d_call: TRBD2
cdr3_aa: CASSLASSGSSEQYF
cdr3_nt: TGCGCCAGCAGCTTGGCTTCTAGCGGGAGTTCCGAGCAGTACTTC

v_call: TRBV28
j_call: TRBJ1-1
cdr3_length: 12
d_call: -
cdr3_aa: CASSSPGEFAFF
cdr3_nt: TGTGCCAGCAGTTCCCCCGGTGAATTTGCTTTCTTT

v_call: TRBV18
j_call: TRBJ1-1
cdr3_length: 14
d_call: TRBD1
cdr3_aa: CASSPRGENTEAFF
cdr3_nt: TGTGCCAGCTCACCCAGGGGGGAGAACACTGAAGCTTTCTTT

v_call: TRBV5-1
j_call: TRBJ2-5
cdr3_length: 13
d_call: -
cdr3_aa: CASSLGAGETQYF
cdr3_nt: TGCGCCAGCAGCTTGGGGGCTGGGGAGACCCAGTACTTC

v_call: TRBV4-2
j_call: TRBJ2-5
cdr3_length: 13
d_call: -
cdr3_aa: CASSQVRQETQYF
cdr3_nt: TGTGCCAGCAGCCAAGTCAGACAAGAGACCCAGTACTTC

v_call: TRBV5-1
j_call: TRBJ2-7
cdr3_length: 13
d_call: -
cdr3_aa: CASSLTGRNEQYF
cdr3_nt: TGCGCCAGCAGCTTGACAGGGCGGAACGAGCAGTACTTC

v_call: TRBV4-1
j_call: TRBJ1-2
cdr3_length: 15
d_call: -
cdr3_aa: CASSQDDSLNYGYTF
cdr3_nt: TGCGCCAGCAGCCAAGATGACAGCCTTAACTATGGCTACACCTTC

v_call: TRBV4-2
j_call: TRBJ1-4
cdr3_length: 16
d_call: -
cdr3_aa: CASSQAQGPTNEKLFF
cdr3_nt: TGTGCCAGCAGCCAAGCACAGGGACCAACTAATGAAAAACTGTTTTTT

v_call: TRBV28
j_call: TRBJ1-2
cdr3_length: 12
d_call: -
cdr3_aa: CASGERGYGYTF
cdr3_nt: TGTGCCAGCGGCGAAAGGGGCTATGGCTACACCTTC

v_call: TRBV5-6
j_call: TRBJ1-2
cdr3_length: 13
d_call: -
cdr3_aa: CASSRADSYGYTF
cdr3_nt: TGTGCCAGCAGCCGGGCCGACAGTTATGGCTACACCTTC

v_call: TRBV15
j_call: TRBJ2-7
cdr3_length: 16
d_call: TRBD1
cdr3_aa: CATSRAPGQGNHEQYF
cdr3_nt: TGTGCCACCAGCAGAGCCCCGGGACAGGGAAATCACGAGCAGTACTTC

v_call: TRBV27
j_call: TRBJ2-7
cdr3_length: 16
d_call: -
cdr3_aa: CASSPSGGTETYEQYF
cdr3_nt: TGTGCCAGCAGCCCCTCGGGGGGGACAGAGACCTACGAGCAGTACTTC

v_call: TRBV19
j_call: TRBJ1-1
cdr3_length: 16
d_call: -
cdr3_aa: CASISRGGLENTEAFF
cdr3_nt: TGTGCCAGTATTTCAAGGGGGGGGCTAGAGAACACTGAAGCTTTCTTT

v_call: TRBV13
j_call: TRBJ2-3
cdr3_length: 15
d_call: TRBD1
cdr3_aa: CASSEGTESTDTQYF
cdr3_nt: TGTGCCAGCAGCGAAGGGACAGAAAGCACAGATACGCAGTATTTT

v_call: TRBV6-5
j_call: TRBJ2-7
cdr3_length: 14
d_call: -
cdr3_aa: CASSTGLPPYEQYF
cdr3_nt: TGTGCCAGCAGTACCGGACTACCTCCCTACGAGCAGTACTTC